What follows are 26 T cell receptor beta chains derived from one specimen sequenced in a study of OX40 agonist ivuxolimab in advanced cancers. TCRdb's table, derived via immunoSEQ multiplex PCR, lists solely in-frame clones and lacks some. The profile shows 20,000 to 30,000 clones, more than 80% of them singletons. This sample comprised CD4+ or CD8+ T cells sorted from blood, obtained in a trial of the OX40 agonist ivuxolimab. These receptor sequences come from an adult with an advanced solid tumor such as melanoma, head and neck, liver or kidney cancer.

The chain employs TRBV7-6 and TRBJ2-5; 8 bases map to TRBD1. The germline V gene encodes CDR1 SGHVS and CDR2 FNYEAQ. V shed 2 bases, J shed 4 bases, and the junction held 9 bases outside the gene matches. The CDR3 consists of 16 residues. The CDR3, as DNA: TGTGCCAGCAGCTTAAACCCCTCCCAGGGGGCAGAGACCCAGTACTTC. Translating it yields CASSLNPSQGAETQYF.

The chain is built from TRBV10-2 and TRBJ1-1, with D unclear. The CDR3 consists of 13 residues. V was shortened by 2 bases and J by 4 bases, with 8 bases between the two germline ends. The germline V gene encodes CDR1 WSHSY and CDR2 SAAADI. The CDR3 sequence: CASSEAVTTEAFF. As DNA, the CDR3 is TGCGCCAGCAGTGAGGCAGTCACCACTGAAGCTTTCTTT.

This sequence joins TRBV9 and TRBJ2-7; TRBD1 agrees at 7 bases. Germline V gives CDR1 SGDLS, CDR2 YYNGEE. The CDR3 is 16 residues long. The V gene end was trimmed by 3 bases and the J gene end by 5 bases; junction bases not matched to a gene: 14. CDR3 DNA: TGTGCCAGCAGCGATAGGGGGCGATGGTATGTTGACGAGCAGTACTTC. This translates into CASSDRGRWYVDEQYF.

J is TRBJ2-3 and V is TRBV9; no definite D call. The CDR3 runs to 14 residues. Trimming took off 3 bases at V and 2 bases at J, with 10 bases between the two ends. Germline loops: CDR1 SGDLS, CDR2 YYNGEE. The CDR3 nucleotides read TGTGCCAGCAGCGACCTGACGTACACAGATACGCAGTATTTT. Residues: CASSDLTYTDTQYF.

This clone was counted only a few times. The chain uses TRBV10-2 and TRBJ2-7, with D hard to call. The CDR3 extends over 11 amino acids. Germline assignment: CDR1 WSHSY and CDR2 SAAADI. Trimming pared 6 bases from V and 1 base from J, leaving 4 bases between. CDR3 sequence: CASRTSYEQYF. DNA of the CDR3: TGCGCCAGCAGAACGTCCTACGAGCAGTACTTC.

This clone has just a few counts. The chain is built from TRBV29-1 and TRBJ1-1; no clear D gene. The germline CDR1 and CDR2 sequences are SQVTM and ANQGSEA. The V and J ends lost 6 bases and 0 bases respectively, with 5 bases between them. CDR3 length: 11 residues. CDR3 residues: CSVKMNTEAFF. In DNA, the CDR3 is TGCAGCGTGAAAATGAACACTGAAGCTTTCTTT. The full variable domain, with the rest looked up from reference TRBV29-1 and TRBJ1-1, is SAVISQKPSRDICQRGTSLTIQCQVDSQVTMMFWYRQQPGQSLTLIATANQGSEATYESGFVIDKFPISRPNLTFSTLTVSNMSPEDSSIYLCSVKMNTEAFFGQGTRLTVV.

The V gene is TRBV7-2, the J gene TRBJ2-7; tentatively, D is TRBD1 or TRBD2 (6 bases each). The CDR3 spans 15 residues. Germline loops: CDR1 SGHTA, CDR2 FQGNSA. V lost 1 base and J lost 3, with 13 bases in between. The CDR3 sequence: CASSLGMGGSYEQYF. The CDR3 DNA follows: TGTGCCAGCAGCTTAGGGATGGGGGGCAGCTACGAGCAGTACTTC.

The chain employs TRBV19 and TRBJ2-2; D unclear. This CDR3 has 15 residues. Germline CDR1 and CDR2: LNHDA and SQIVND (reference sequence). Trimming removed 7 bases at V and 5 bases at J, with 17 bases between. DNA for the CDR3: TGTGCCAGTACCCCCTCCACCCGTTCAACCGGGGAGCTGTTTTTT. Its translation is CASTPSTRSTGELFF.

The chain employs TRBV7-3 and TRBJ2-7, with 15 bases identical to TRBD2. V shed 4 bases and J 3 bases; nucleotides not matched to a gene: 13. Germline V CDR1 and CDR2: SGHTA, FQGTGA. This CDR3 spans 19 amino acids. This CDR3 reads CASSSPGLAGGPLLYEQYF. Written as DNA, the CDR3 is TGTGCCAGCAGCTCACCGGGACTAGCGGGAGGTCCTCTCCTCTACGAGCAGTACTTC. Supplemented by reference TRBV7-3 and TRBJ2-7, the full variable domain reads GAGVSQTPSNKVTEKGKYVELRCDPISGHTALYWYRQSLGQGPEFLIYFQGTGAADDSGLPNDRFFAVRPEGSVSTLKIQRTERGDSAVYLCASSSPGLAGGPLLYEQYFGPGTRLTVT.

This chain connects TRBV27 to TRBJ1-5, with 8 nucleotides matching TRBD1. The length of the CDR3 is 15 residues. CDR1 and CDR2 (germline): MNHEY, SMNVEV (reference sequence). Trimming took 7 bases from V and 5 from J; bases not matched to a gene: 10. The chain's CDR3 is CASMWTGNLDQPQHF. The CDR3 coding sequence is TGTGCCAGCATGTGGACAGGGAATTTGGATCAGCCCCAGCATTTT.

This chain links TRBV6-5 with TRBJ2-1; 10 positions agree with TRBD1. CDR3 length equals 15 residues. The germline CDR1 and CDR2 sequences are MNHEY and SVGAGI. Losses at the gene ends were 5 bases for V and 7 bases for J; bases not matched to a gene: 8. CDR3 sequence: CASSPGTGVGNEQFF. The DNA of the CDR3 is TGTGCCAGCAGTCCGGGGACAGGGGTTGGGAATGAGCAGTTCTTC.

The rearrangement links TRBV6-1 to TRBJ2-7; 7 positions agree with TRBD2. CDR1 is MNHNS, CDR2 SASEGT, per germline. The length of the CDR3 is 15 residues. V lost 3 bases to trimming and J lost 3 bases; unmatched junction nucleotides: 8. The CDR3 is CASSDGGGPFYEQYF. DNA of the CDR3: TGTGCCAGCAGTGACGGCGGGGGACCCTTCTACGAGCAGTACTTC.

Judged by abundance, this clone is medium-sized. The chain uses TRBV13 and TRBJ2-1, with TRBD2 matching over 11 bases. This CDR3 has 20 residues. The germline CDR1 and CDR2 sequences are PRHDT and FYEKMQ (reference sequence). V dropped 2 bases and J dropped 0; count of bases not matched to a gene: 12. In nucleotides, the CDR3 is TGTGCCAGCAGCTTACTCCTCCCTAGCGGGGGGCCCTACTCCTACAATGAGCAGTTCTTC. As protein: CASSLLLPSGGPYSYNEQFF.

This sequence joins TRBV6-5 and TRBJ2-7; D perhaps matches TRBD1 (6 bases). With 9 bases removed from V and 5 bases from J, the gap between germline ends came to 17 bases. This CDR3 spans 13 amino acids. CDR1 and CDR2 from the germline V gene are MNHEY and SVGAGI. DNA for the CDR3: TGTGCCAGTTGTCGCAGGGGTGGCAACGAGCAGTACTTC. It is translated as CASCRRGGNEQYF.

CDR3 DNA: TGTGCCAGCAGTTTGGGACTAGCGGGAGTAAACGAGCAGTACTTC. This codes for CASSLGLAGVNEQYF. V and J are TRBV27 and TRBJ2-7, with TRBD2 matching 14 bases. The J segment lost 5 bases and the V segment lost 3 bases, leaving 3 bases of the junction unmatched. The CDR3 is 15 residues long. CDR1 and CDR2 (germline): MNHEY, SMNVEV (reference sequence).

The J gene is TRBJ1-2, the V gene TRBV29-1; D is possibly TRBD1 (6 bases). Germline V CDR1 and CDR2: SQVTM, ANQGSEA. This CDR3 region has 15 residues. V lost 0 bases and J lost 3, with 14 bases in between. CDR3 nucleotide sequence: TGCAGCGTTGAAGATGGCACAGGGATGCACTATGGCTACACCTTC. Protein sequence: CSVEDGTGMHYGYTF.

The rearrangement links TRBV7-9 to TRBJ2-7; D is perhaps TRBD2 (6 bases). The germline V gene encodes CDR1 SEHNR and CDR2 FQNEAQ (reference sequence). V gave up 4 bases and J gave up 3 bases, with 13 bases separating them. CDR3 length equals 14 residues. The DNA of the CDR3 is TGTGCCAGCAGCTCAAGTGGGAGGAGCTACGAGCAGTACTTC. Protein product: CASSSSGRSYEQYF. Complete variable domain (other parts from reference TRBV7-9 and TRBJ2-7): DTGVSQNPRHKITKRGQNVTFRCDPISEHNRLYWYRQTLGQGPEFLTYFQNEAQLEKSRLLSDRFSAERPKGSFSTLEIQRTEQGDSAMYLCASSSSGRSYEQYFGPGTRLTVT.

The genes are TRBV13 and TRBJ1-3, with 12 nucleotides matching TRBD1. Per germline, CDR1 PRHDT and CDR2 FYEKMQ (reference sequence). There are 15 residues in the CDR3. V lost 10 bases, J lost 6 bases, and 10 bases stayed unmatched. CDR3 coding DNA: TGTGCCACCACCCCCCGGGACAGGGGGCTAAACACCATATATTTT. It yields the protein CATTPRDRGLNTIYF.

This CDR3 reads CASSLRGYNEQFF. DNA for the CDR3: TGCGCCAGCAGCTTGAGGGGGTACAATGAGCAGTTCTTC. The chain employs TRBV5-1 and TRBJ2-1; TRBD1 might be the D (6 bases). Between the trimmed V and J ends, which lost 1 base and 4 bases, there was a span of 6 bases. This CDR3 contains 13 residues. Germline V gene data show CDR1 as SGHRS and CDR2 as YFSETQ.

The chain recombines TRBV10-3 with TRBJ2-2; 9 bases map to TRBD2. The trim removed 5 bases at V and 6 bases at J, leaving 10 bases unmatched. The CDR3 runs 16 residues. Germline values: CDR1 ENHRY, CDR2 SYGVKD. The CDR3 spells CAISSSVAGDPGELFF. The CDR3 DNA reads as TGTGCCATCAGTTCGTCTGTAGCGGGAGACCCCGGGGAGCTGTTTTTT.

The table lists this clone with a few counts. This specimen includes other DNA sequences encoding the same CDR3. The J gene is TRBJ2-7, the V gene TRBV5-4; D is uncertain. V was trimmed by 0 bases and J by 3 bases, leaving 4 bases between them. CDR1 is SGHNT and CDR2 is YYREEE in the germline V gene (reference sequence). The CDR3 is made up of 12 amino acids. The CDR3, as DNA: TGTGCCAGCAGCTTGGGGGGCTACGAGCAGTACTTC. This translates into CASSLGGYEQYF.

This clone is medium-sized by share. The chain has TRBV6-5 and TRBJ2-1; the D gene is possibly TRBD1 (5 bases). The CDR3 totals 16 residues. Trimming removed 2 bases from V and 0 bases from J, with 11 bases in between. CDR1 is MNHEY, CDR2 SVGAGI, per germline. The CDR3 region is CASSYTDSSSYNEQFF. The DNA for the CDR3 is TGTGCCAGCAGTTACACCGACAGTTCCTCCTACAATGAGCAGTTCTTC.

This clone was observed a few times. V gene TRBV7-8 combines with J gene TRBJ1-3; D uncertain. The CDR3 is 17 residues long. Trimming stripped 1 base from V and 0 bases from J, with 13 bases between. Germline CDR1 reads SGHVS; CDR2 reads FQNEAQ. The CDR3 sequence is CASSLGADDRSGNTIYF. DNA of the CDR3: TGTGCCAGCAGCTTAGGTGCAGATGACCGCTCTGGAAACACCATATATTTT. The whole variable domain, remainder taken from reference TRBV7-8 and TRBJ1-3, is GAGVSQSPRYKVAKRGQDVALRCDPISGHVSLFWYQQALGQGPEFLTYFQNEAQLDKSGLPSDRFFAERPEGSVSTLKIQRTQQEDSAVYLCASSLGADDRSGNTIYFGEGSWLTVV.

V is TRBV7-9 and J is TRBJ1-1; no reliable D call. Trimming pared 1 base from V and 5 bases from J, leaving 11 bases between. Per germline, CDR1 SEHNR and CDR2 FQNEAQ (reference sequence). The CDR3 length is 14 residues. The CDR3 bases are TGTGCCAGCAGCTTAGAAGGGTCTGGGACTGAAGCTTTCTTT. Its protein is CASSLEGSGTEAFF.

The sample holds a few counts of this clone. The V gene is TRBV4-1, the J gene TRBJ2-2; 7 nucleotides align to TRBD2. Germline-derived CDR1 and CDR2 are MGHRA and YSYEKL. V was clipped by 3 bases and J by 5 bases; unmatched bases: 6. The CDR3 consists of 15 residues. CDR3 coding DNA: TGCGCCAGCAGCCAGGGCGGGAGCGCGACCGGGGAGCTGTTTTTT. Protein product: CASSQGGSATGELFF.

The chain recombines TRBV9 with TRBJ2-7; TRBD2 aligns across 8 bases. The CDR3 covers 16 residues. Germline CDR1 is SGDLS and CDR2 is YYNGEE. After removal of 2 bases from V and 3 bases from J, the junction contained 10 bases not matched to a gene. The CDR3, as DNA: TGTGCCAGCAGCGTCGAAGCGGGAGAGGGGAGCTACGAGCAGTACTTC. This sequence encodes CASSVEAGEGSYEQYF.